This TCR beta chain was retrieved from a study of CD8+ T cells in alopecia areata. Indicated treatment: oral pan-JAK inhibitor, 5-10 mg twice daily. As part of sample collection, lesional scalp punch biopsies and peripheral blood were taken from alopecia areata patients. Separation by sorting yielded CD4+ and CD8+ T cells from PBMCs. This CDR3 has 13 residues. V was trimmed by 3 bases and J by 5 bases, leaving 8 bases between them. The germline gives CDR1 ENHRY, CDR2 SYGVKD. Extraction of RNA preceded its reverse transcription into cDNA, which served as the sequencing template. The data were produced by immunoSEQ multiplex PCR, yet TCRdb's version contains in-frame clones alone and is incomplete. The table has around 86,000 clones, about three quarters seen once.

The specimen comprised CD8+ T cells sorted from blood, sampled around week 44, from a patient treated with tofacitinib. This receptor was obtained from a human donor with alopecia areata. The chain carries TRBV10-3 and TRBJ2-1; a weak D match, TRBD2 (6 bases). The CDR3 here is CAISELADNEQFF. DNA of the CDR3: TGTGCCATCAGTGAATTAGCGGACAATGAGCAGTTCTTC.